This T cell receptor (beta chain) emerged from a study of shared clonotypes between healthy human individuals (dated by TCRdb to the early 2020s). Background on the whole study: The cohort comprised two women and a few men aged 18 to 49 years. To increase sequencing depth and limit assay-specific biases, TCR repertoire library preparation and sequencing were carried out by different laboratories using diverse techniques. Blood TCR repertoires of about 5 healthy adults were deeply sequenced to estimate repertoire size and the extent of clonotype sharing between individuals. For each donor, CD4 naive and CD4 memory were each given three plates, CD8 naive was given two plates, and CD8 memory was given one plate. Each donor's leukapheresis produced roughly between roughly 0.85 and 10 billion PBMCs. The study at large found these results: Incomplete sequencing was indicated by rarefaction of sorted-subset datasets, despite the large sequencing depth. Naive subsets generally had larger estimated clonotype richness than memory subsets. When four donors were compared, the shared fraction of clonotypes was about 5% for naive CD4, approximately 3.3% for naive CD8, 2% to 2.5% for memory CD4, and roughly 0.4% for memory CD8. Because the study included a small number of donors, the genetic and exposure-history diversity represented was limited. Based on pairwise subsampling, the degree of clonotype sharing among donors was expected to be affected by sequencing depth. Only blood was sampled, and tissue TCR repertoires likely differ from those in blood. Higher generation probabilities were observed for clonotypes shared by all four sorted-subset donors than for non-shared clonotypes.

Healthy HIV-negative adults with no recently reported acute infections or vaccinations were included as donors. Only Caucasian adults living in Nashville, Tennessee, USA were represented among the donors. Magnetic negative selection was used to enrich CD4+ T cells, after which naive cells were positively selected on CD45RA and the negative fraction became the memory subset. Blood was obtained by leukapheresis, after which PBMCs were separated by Ficoll-Histopaque density gradient centrifugation and cryopreserved in liquid nitrogen vapor phase. Analytical flow cytometry was used to check the purity and quantity of every magnetically sorted T cell population. Genomic DNA was isolated from every sorted fraction and measured by UV absorbance on a Nanodrop 2000c. This clone is a singleton in its sample. The antigen this receptor binds is unknown. Base quality data are lacking; no much larger clone is found one base away.

The germline V gene sets CDR1 to ENHRY and CDR2 to SYGVKD. From V the trimming removes 11 bases and from J it removes 3 bases, while the gene matches leave 9 bases of the junction unaccounted for. The CDR3 covers 13 residues, taking in both the cysteine and the phenylalanine. Of the read, only the CDR3 DNA is kept; its 39 bases are in frame from base 1. TCR CDR3 regions were amplified from genomic DNA by multiplex PCR using the deep immunoSEQ assay. Extracted genomic DNA from each cell subset was distributed evenly across all wells of several immunoSEQ 96-well plates, and each plate was treated as a replicate. For sorted subsets, roughly 200 ng of genomic DNA, equivalent to 25,000 to 35,000 T cell genomes, went into each replicate PCR. The purified libraries were quantified using a Qubit 3.0 fluorometer, sized with a Bioanalyzer 2100, and then quantified again using the KAPA Library Quantification kit. Every immunoSEQ 96-well plate was sequenced on a separate single-read 150-cycle Illumina NextSeq 550 flow cell. Under the source paper's analysis protocol: Because the immunoSEQ output held only junctional sequences and lacked quality scores, the filtering could not match the filtering applied to full-length reads. Sequences were annotated with PyIR, a Python wrapper for IgBLAST v1.9, using IMGT germline references to assign V/J genes and CDR3. Reads with weak V/J assignments (E-value above 1e-6), missing CDR3, stop codons, out-of-frame junctions, or ambiguous translated residues were removed. A V3J clonotype was defined by an identical inferred V gene, J gene, and CDR3 amino acid sequence. To compute the percentage overlap between repertoires, the number of shared unique clonotypes was divided by the size of the smaller repertoire. Three approaches were used to assess repertoire richness: RTK rarefaction, the Chao1 estimator, and Recon v2.1 estimates of unobserved clonotypes. OLGA was used to compute generation probabilities for all TCRbeta clonotypes that the gDNA method yielded from several donors. As stored in TCRdb, this immuneACCESS dataset retains in-frame rearrangements with V and J assigned. A fraction of the clones does not appear; measured against another copy, unresolved V genes explain less than half of the discrepancy, and the remainder lacks a known reason. V and J calls and clone size follow that table, whereas D and trimming were derived from the DNA. The sample table records approximately 640,000 clones; 72% of these occur just once. Of the sample, 1.8% falls within the top ten clones.

The chain is assembled from TRBV10-3 and TRBJ2-7, and 8 junctional nucleotides match TRBD1. Sequencing was performed on memory CD4+ T cells sorted from blood. The cell subset or site label, as the study defines it: CD45RA-negative fraction. This TCR was recovered from a woman in her thirties in good health. The nucleotide sequence reads as follows: TGTGCCTATGGACAGGGCGGCATCTACGAGCAGTACTTC. Its protein is CAYGQGGIYEQYF.